This T cell receptor beta chain originates from a study of CD8+CD57+ T cells in acquired aplastic anemia. The overall study: Average DNA yield from sorted CD4+ and CD8+ cells was about 3 ug.

Study conclusions and caveats: About 29 shared CD8+ CDR3s appeared highly expressed within patients' immunodominant clones.

Patients picked for sequencing had shown CD8+CD57+ cell expansion detected by flow cytometry. Among the patients, none had received any therapy at the time of blood sampling. Details on this clonotype: Antigen unknown.

J was trimmed by 6 bases and V by 5 bases; bases with no gene match: 10. In germline, CDR1 is LNHNV, CDR2 YYDKDF (reference sequence). The CDR3 extends over 14 amino acids. The template used for profiling TCR beta VDJ and CDR3 was genomic DNA. Each CDR3 protein is one row after TCRdb ran MiXCR on the reads. The repertoire has about 180,000 distinct CDR3 sequences, roughly 65% of them found once; the top ten carry roughly 42%. The chain combines TRBV15 with TRBJ2-7, with TRBD2 matching over 7 bases. What was sequenced was sorted CD4+, CD8+, or CD8+CD57+ T cells (not recorded which) from PBMCs. This receptor was obtained from a human donor with aplastic anemia. The CDR3 loop reads CATSPGGVRLEQYF. The CDR3, as DNA: TGTGCCACCAGCCCTGGGGGGGTAAGGCTCGAGCAGTACTTC.